These 16 T cell receptor beta chains were sequenced from one sample in a study of T cell responses to AZD1222 COVID-19 vaccine. Some clones are missing from TCRdb's copy, which holds only in-frame ones; the method was immunoSEQ multiplex PCR. The table records approximately 89,000 clones, approximately 91% of them present only once. The input for sequencing was peripheral blood, taken on day 0 of AZD1222 vaccination. The receptors were sampled from an adult in good health.

The chain carries TRBV30 and TRBJ2-3; D assignment may be TRBD1 or TRBD2 (5 bases each). V was cut by 6 bases and J by 1 base, with 14 bases left in between. The CDR3 consists of 14 residues. Germline V lookup: CDR1 GTSNPN, CDR2 SVGIG (reference sequence). In DNA, the CDR3 is TGTGCCTGCCAAACGAGGGGTGGCACAGATACGCAGTATTTT. Protein: CACQTRGGTDTQYF.

This clone was seen just once. This chain joins TRBV5-1 and TRBJ1-6; D is ambiguous. Trimming shortened V by 4 bases and J by 10 bases, and 9 bases separated the two germline ends. CDR3 size: 12 residues. Germline V lookup: CDR1 SGHRS, CDR2 YFSETQ. The CDR3 coding sequence is TGCGCCAGCAGCCCCACCGGCTCACCCCTCCACTTT. Its translation: CASSPTGSPLHF.

V and J are TRBV10-3 and TRBJ2-2, with D possibly TRBD2 on 5 matching bases. CDR1 ENHRY and CDR2 SYGVKD come from the germline V gene. The CDR3 sequence is 14 residues long. Trimming pared 4 bases from V and 5 bases from J, leaving 11 bases between. The CDR3: CAISGLSGTGELFF. Written as DNA, the CDR3 is TGTGCCATCAGTGGTTTGTCGGGGACCGGGGAGCTGTTTTTT.

V is TRBV2 and J is TRBJ1-2; tentative D call: TRBD1 (6 bases). This CDR3 has 13 residues. V was trimmed by 4 bases and J by 7 bases, leaving 13 bases between them. Germline CDR1 and CDR2: SNHLY and FYNNEI. DNA of the CDR3: TGTGCCAGCAGTGTGAACAGGGACCGTGGCTACACCTTC. It is translated as CASSVNRDRGYTF.

This clone appeared once. The chain couples TRBV25-1 to TRBJ2-3, with D unclear. V was trimmed by 5 bases and J by 1 base, leaving 7 bases between them. This CDR3 comprises 13 residues. Germline V gene data show CDR1 as MGHDK and CDR2 as SYGVNS. CDR3 sequence (DNA): TGTGCCAGCAGTAGGGTGGGCACAGATACGCAGTATTTT. Its protein is CASSRVGTDTQYF.

The chain links TRBV7-9 to TRBJ1-6; a possible D gene is TRBD1 (5 bases). CDR1 is SEHNR and CDR2 is FQNEAQ in the germline V gene (reference sequence). The CDR3 length is 17 residues. Trimming pared 1 base from V and 4 bases from J, leaving 14 bases between. The CDR3 loop reads CASSLDGTVPYNSPLHF. The DNA of the CDR3 is TGTGCCAGCAGCTTAGATGGGACGGTGCCATATAATTCACCCCTCCACTTT.

The rearrangement uses TRBV13 and TRBJ2-5, with TRBD2 identical over 8 bases. CDR3 size: 15 residues. V was clipped by 5 bases and J by 4 bases; unmatched bases: 9. CDR1 PRHDT and CDR2 FYEKMQ come from the germline V gene (reference sequence). The CDR3, as DNA: TGTGCCAGCAGCCTTCACGGGGGGGCTAGAGAGACCCAGTACTTC. It yields the protein CASSLHGGARETQYF.

J is TRBJ2-7 and V is TRBV2, with 9 bases aligning to TRBD1. V was clipped by 5 bases and J by 3 bases; unmatched bases: 14. CDR1 is SNHLY, CDR2 FYNNEI, per germline. The CDR3 is 17 amino acids. The CDR3 DNA reads as TGTGCCAGCAGTCAAAGGTCCGGGACAGGGATTATCTACGAGCAGTACTTC. This gives the protein CASSQRSGTGIIYEQYF. Full variable domain (remainder filled in from reference TRBV2 and TRBJ2-7): EPEVTQTPSHQVTQMGQEVILRCVPISNHLYFYWYRQILGQKVEFLVSFYNNEISEKSEIFDDQFSVERPDGSNFTLKIRSTKLEDSAMYFCASSQRSGTGIIYEQYFGPGTRLTVT.

V and J are TRBV2 and TRBJ2-7; 11 positions match TRBD2. Germline V lookup: CDR1 SNHLY, CDR2 FYNNEI. J lost 2 bases, V lost 7 bases, and 4 bases had no gene match. This CDR3 is 14 amino acids long. The CDR3 is CASNRLAGTYEQYF. DNA for the CDR3: TGTGCCAGCAACCGACTAGCGGGAACCTACGAGCAGTACTTC.

V usage is TRBV11-2 and J usage is TRBJ2-3, with 9 bases fitting TRBD2. The germline gives CDR1 SGHAT, CDR2 FQNNGV. This CDR3 comprises 16 residues. The J segment lost 3 bases and the V segment lost 5 bases, leaving 9 bases of the junction unmatched. For the CDR3, the DNA is TGTGCCAGCAGCCCGTGGGCGGGGGGGGGAACAGATACGCAGTATTTT. The encoded protein is CASSPWAGGGTDTQYF.

The chain carries TRBV11-2 and TRBJ2-2; D is perhaps TRBD1 (5 bases). Germline V gives CDR1 SGHAT, CDR2 FQNNGV. Deletions cut 4 bases from V and 8 bases from J, with 14 bases between. The CDR3 consists of 14 residues. The CDR3 protein is CASSSRTGVGELFF. DNA for the CDR3: TGTGCCAGCAGCTCCAGAACAGGAGTTGGGGAGCTGTTTTTT.

The chain is built from TRBV2 and TRBJ1-2; D is ambiguous. Trimming pared 4 bases from V and 6 bases from J, leaving 12 bases between. CDR1 SNHLY and CDR2 FYNNEI come from the germline V gene. CDR3 size: 13 residues. The CDR3: CASSGSRIHGYTF. CDR3 DNA sequence: TGTGCCAGCAGTGGGTCGCGGATTCATGGCTACACCTTC.

The chain recombines TRBV4-1 with TRBJ2-1; D unclear. Trimming pared 2 bases from V and 8 bases from J, leaving 16 bases between. This CDR3 is built from 15 residues. CDR1 and CDR2 (germline): MGHRA, YSYEKL. Here the CDR3 reads CASSQNPAIGDEQFF. Here the CDR3 DNA reads TGCGCCAGCAGCCAAAACCCGGCGATAGGCGATGAGCAGTTCTTC.

Points on this clone: Its ends do not fully match the called genes, so a read error is possible. The chain couples TRBV25-1 to TRBJ2-3; TRBD1 matches 8 bases. Per germline, CDR1 MGHDK and CDR2 SYGVNS. The CDR3 contains 13 residues. As DNA, the CDR3 is TGTGCCAGCAGGGCAGGGGGCACGGATACGCAGTATTTT. It specifies CASRAGGTDTQYF.

This chain joins TRBV6-2 or TRBV6-3 and TRBJ1-5; 11 bases are shared with TRBD1. V shed 5 bases, J shed 0 bases, and the junction held 6 bases outside the gene matches. The CDR3 is 17 residues long. The germline CDR1 and CDR2 sequences are MNHEY and SVGEGT. For the CDR3, the DNA is TGTGCCAGCAGTCGGACAGGGGGCTCCTATAGCAATCAGCCCCAGCATTTT. Translation gives CASSRTGGSYSNQPQHF.

This clone came up once. The chain has TRBV19 and TRBJ1-3; a possible D gene is TRBD1 (5 bases). The germline V gene has CDR1 LNHDA and CDR2 SQIVND (reference sequence). CDR3 length: 15 amino acids. V shed 9 bases and J shed 0 bases, with 15 bases lying between them. For the CDR3, the DNA is TGTGCCAGCCAGACAGAACCGTACTCTGGAAACACCATATATTTT. It is translated as CASQTEPYSGNTIYF. Using reference TRBV19 and TRBJ1-3 for the parts outside the CDR3, the full variable domain is DGGITQSPKYLFRKEGQNVTLSCEQNLNHDAMYWYRQDPGQGLRLIYYSQIVNDFQKGDIAEGYSVSREKKESFPLTVTSAQKNPTAFYLCASQTEPYSGNTIYFGEGSWLTVV.